A selection of T cell receptor beta chains follows, all from one sample in a study of blood T cell repertoires in COVID-19. Profiling relied on immunoSEQ multiplex PCR, and the TCRdb table lists in-frame clones only, not all of them. Among 200,000 to 250,000 clones listed, 85% to 95% were seen once. Sequencing input: peripheral blood. These receptor sequences come from a man aged 25-45 years with COVID-19, enrolled during active disease. Both conserved end residues are part of each CDR3. The D gene is left open where the match is weak. Some rows mark clone size as missing; the rest say once, few, many or name a class of expanded clone.

v_call: TRBV7-9
clone_size: -
d_call: -
j_call: TRBJ2-7
cdr3_nt: TGTGCCAGCAGCTTCGTGGGGGGAATCGACGAGCAGTACTTC
cdr3_aa: CASSFVGGIDEQYF

v_call: TRBV5-1
clone_size: -
d_call: -
j_call: TRBJ1-1
cdr3_nt: TGCGCCAGCACGAACAGGACGAACACTGAAGCTTTCTTT
cdr3_aa: CASTNRTNTEAFF

v_call: TRBV18
clone_size: -
d_call: TRBD1
j_call: TRBJ2-7
cdr3_nt: TGTGCCAGCTCACTAGGGACAGACGAGCAGTACTTC
cdr3_aa: CASSLGTDEQYF

v_call: TRBV5-4
clone_size: -
d_call: TRBD1
j_call: TRBJ1-1
cdr3_nt: TGTGCCAGCAGCTTGGCCGGACAGGGGGTCACTGAAGCTTTCTTT
cdr3_aa: CASSLAGQGVTEAFF

v_call: TRBV6-6
clone_size: -
d_call: TRBD1
j_call: TRBJ2-7
cdr3_nt: TGTGCCAGCAGTTTACAGACAGGGTACGAGCAGTACTTC
cdr3_aa: CASSLQTGYEQYF

v_call: TRBV11-3
clone_size: -
d_call: -
j_call: TRBJ1-1
cdr3_nt: TGTGCCAGCAGCTTAGACGGAGAGAACACTGAAGCTTTCTTT
cdr3_aa: CASSLDGENTEAFF

v_call: TRBV11-2
clone_size: -
d_call: -
j_call: TRBJ2-7
cdr3_nt: TGTGCCAGCAGCTTAGATCGTTTCTACGAGCAGTACTTC
cdr3_aa: CASSLDRFYEQYF

v_call: TRBV7-6
clone_size: -
d_call: TRBD2
j_call: TRBJ2-1
cdr3_nt: TGTGCCAGCAGCTTAGGAACTAGCGGTGAGCAGTTCTTC
cdr3_aa: CASSLGTSGEQFF

v_call: TRBV10-2
clone_size: -
d_call: TRBD1
j_call: TRBJ2-2
cdr3_nt: TGCGCCAGCCTACAGGGGGCGCAGACCGGGGAGCTGTTTTTT
cdr3_aa: CASLQGAQTGELFF

v_call: TRBV6-6
clone_size: once
d_call: -
j_call: TRBJ1-2
cdr3_nt: TGTGCCAGCAGTTACCGTGGGGACACTCTCTATGGCTACACCTTC
cdr3_aa: CASSYRGDTLYGYTF

v_call: TRBV6-5
clone_size: once
d_call: -
j_call: TRBJ1-4
cdr3_nt: TGTGCCAGCAGTTACTCGGGGGGGCCGGGGGAAAAACTGTTTTTT
cdr3_aa: CASSYSGGPGEKLFF

v_call: TRBV29-1
clone_size: once
d_call: -
j_call: TRBJ1-3
cdr3_nt: TGCAGCGTTACCCAAGGACAGCTGAGCTCTGGAAACACCATATATTTT
cdr3_aa: CSVTQGQLSSGNTIYF